This T cell receptor (beta chain) originates from a study of T cell changes during pregnancy in multiple sclerosis (dated by TCRdb to about 2019). About the full investigation: The study looked at changes in the T cell repertoire across pregnancy in women with multiple sclerosis.

The receptor library was made with the immunoSEQ multiplex PCR assay. Imported from immuneACCESS, the table was reduced by TCRdb to in-frame sequences with V and J called. These copies leave out some clones; in studies compared against another copy, an unresolved V gene accounts for under half, and the cause of the remainder is not known. Present in this sample are under 50,000 clones, 85% to 95% of which were seen just once. The ten biggest clones cover about 8.9% of the sample. The germline V gene (reference sequence) sets CDR1 to SSHAT and CDR2 to FNYEAQ. Inclusive of the bounding cysteine and phenylalanine, the CDR3 is 16 residues long. Of the read, only the CDR3 DNA is kept; its 48 bases are in frame from base 1. This clone was seen a single time. Its binding antigen is unknown. A junction end diverges from the germline sequence, so it may reflect a read error.

Specimen: CD8+ T cells from peripheral blood mononuclear cells, collected in the third trimester of pregnancy. The sequence was collected from a female donor with multiple sclerosis, enrolled in a pregnancy study. The rearrangement combines TRBV7-7 with TRBJ2-1; a stretch of 9 junction bases matches TRBD2. The DNA reads TGTGCTAGCAGCTTAGGCCCGCGGGGGGGCCTAAATGAGCAGTTCTTC. Its product reads: CASSLGPRGGLNEQFF.